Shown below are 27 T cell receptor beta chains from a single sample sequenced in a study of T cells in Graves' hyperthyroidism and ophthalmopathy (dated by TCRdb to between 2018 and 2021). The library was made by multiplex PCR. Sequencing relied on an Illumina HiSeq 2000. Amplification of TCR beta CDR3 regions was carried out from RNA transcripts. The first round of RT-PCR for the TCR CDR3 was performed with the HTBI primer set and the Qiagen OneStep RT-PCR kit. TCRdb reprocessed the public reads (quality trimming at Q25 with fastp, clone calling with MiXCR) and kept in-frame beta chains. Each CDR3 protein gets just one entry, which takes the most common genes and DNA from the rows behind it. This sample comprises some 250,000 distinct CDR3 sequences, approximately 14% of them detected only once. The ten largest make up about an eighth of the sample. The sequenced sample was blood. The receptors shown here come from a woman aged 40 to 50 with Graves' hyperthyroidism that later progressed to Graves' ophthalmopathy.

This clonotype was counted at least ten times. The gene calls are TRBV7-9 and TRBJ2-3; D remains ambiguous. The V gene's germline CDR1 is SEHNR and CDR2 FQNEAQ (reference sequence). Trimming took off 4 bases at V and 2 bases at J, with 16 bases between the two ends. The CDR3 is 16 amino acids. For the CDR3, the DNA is TGTGCCAGCAGCTCCCTGGCAGGAGTAGACACAGATACGCAGTATTTT. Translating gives CASSSLAGVDTDTQYF. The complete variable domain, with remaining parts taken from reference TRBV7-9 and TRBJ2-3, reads DTGVSQNPRHKITKRGQNVTFRCDPISEHNRLYWYRQTLGQGPEFLTYFQNEAQLEKSRLLSDRFSAERPKGSFSTLEIQRTEQGDSAMYLCASSSLAGVDTDTQYFGPGTRLTVL.

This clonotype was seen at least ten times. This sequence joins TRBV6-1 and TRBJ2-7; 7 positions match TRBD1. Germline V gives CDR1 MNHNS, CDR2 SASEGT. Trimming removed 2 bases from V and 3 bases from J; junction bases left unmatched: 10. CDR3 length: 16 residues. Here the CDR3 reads CASSERPGGPIYEQYF. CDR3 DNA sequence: TGTGCCAGCAGTGAACGTCCAGGGGGACCCATCTACGAGCAGTACTTC.

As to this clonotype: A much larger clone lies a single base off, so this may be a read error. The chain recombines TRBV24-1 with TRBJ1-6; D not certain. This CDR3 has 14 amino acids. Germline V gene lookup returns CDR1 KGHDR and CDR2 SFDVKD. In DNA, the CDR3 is TGTGCCACCGGTGAATCCGGGCCTAATTCACCCCTCCACTTT. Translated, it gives CATGESGPNSPLHF.

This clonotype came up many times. CDR3 in DNA: TGTGCCAGCTCACCACCTAGCGGGACCAATGAGCAGTTCTTC. It is translated as CASSPPSGTNEQFF. The chain is built from TRBV18 and TRBJ2-1; 8 bases agree with TRBD2. The length of the CDR3 is 14 residues. V gave up 0 bases and J gave up 6 bases; unmatched junction bases: 1. Germline V CDR1 and CDR2: KGHSH, LQKENI.

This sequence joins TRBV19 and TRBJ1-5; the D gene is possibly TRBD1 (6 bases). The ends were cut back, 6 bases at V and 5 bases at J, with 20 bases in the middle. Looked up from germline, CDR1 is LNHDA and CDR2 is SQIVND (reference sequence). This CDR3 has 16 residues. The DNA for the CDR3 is TGTGCCAGTAGCGATGGGGGCCAGGGCAACGATCAGCCCCAGCATTTT. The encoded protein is CASSDGGQGNDQPQHF.

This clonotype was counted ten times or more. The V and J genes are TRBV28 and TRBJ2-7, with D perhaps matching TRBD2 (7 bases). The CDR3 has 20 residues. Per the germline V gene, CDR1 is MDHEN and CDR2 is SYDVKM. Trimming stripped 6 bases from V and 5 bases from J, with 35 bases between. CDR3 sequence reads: CASRALGLTLPASRGNEQYF. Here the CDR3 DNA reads TGTGCCAGCAGAGCCCTGGGACTAACCCTACCGGCGTCAAGGGGGAACGAGCAGTACTTC. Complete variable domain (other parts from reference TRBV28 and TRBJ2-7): DVKVTQSSRYLVKRTGEKVFLECVQDMDHENMFWYRQDPGLGLRLIYFSYDVKMKEKGDIPEGYSVSREKKERFSLILESASTNQTSMYLCASRALGLTLPASRGNEQYFGPGTRLTVT.

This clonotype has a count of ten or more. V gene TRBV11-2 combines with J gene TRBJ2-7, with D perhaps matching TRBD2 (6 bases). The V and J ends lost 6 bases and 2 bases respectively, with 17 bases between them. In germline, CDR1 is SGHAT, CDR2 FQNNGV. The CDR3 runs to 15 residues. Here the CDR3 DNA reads TGTGCCAGCAGACACCCCGGCGGGATACCCTACGAGCAGTACTTC. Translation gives CASRHPGGIPYEQYF.

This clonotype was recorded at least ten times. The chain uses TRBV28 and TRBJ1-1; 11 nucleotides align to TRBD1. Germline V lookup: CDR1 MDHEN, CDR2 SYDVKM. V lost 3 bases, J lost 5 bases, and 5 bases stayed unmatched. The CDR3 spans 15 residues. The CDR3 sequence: CASSLDRGLDTEAFF. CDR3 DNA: TGTGCCAGCAGTTTGGACAGGGGGCTGGATACTGAAGCTTTCTTT.

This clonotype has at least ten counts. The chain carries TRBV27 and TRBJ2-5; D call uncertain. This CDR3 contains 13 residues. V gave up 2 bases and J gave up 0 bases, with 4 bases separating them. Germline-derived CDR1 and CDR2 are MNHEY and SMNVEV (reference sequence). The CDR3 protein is CASSLHNQETQYF. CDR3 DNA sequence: TGTGCCAGCAGTTTACATAACCAAGAGACCCAGTACTTC.

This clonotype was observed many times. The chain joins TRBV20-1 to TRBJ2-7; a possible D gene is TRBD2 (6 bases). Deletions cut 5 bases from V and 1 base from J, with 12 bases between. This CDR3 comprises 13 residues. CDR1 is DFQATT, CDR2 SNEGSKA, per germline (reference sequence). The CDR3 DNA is TGCAGTGCTTTCACGGGACTTTCCTACGAGCAGTACTTC. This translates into CSAFTGLSYEQYF.

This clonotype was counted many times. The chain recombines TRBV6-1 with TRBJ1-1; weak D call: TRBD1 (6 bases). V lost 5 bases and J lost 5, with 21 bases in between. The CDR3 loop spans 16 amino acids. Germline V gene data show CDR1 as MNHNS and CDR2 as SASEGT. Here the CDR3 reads CASSRLRGEVVTEAFF. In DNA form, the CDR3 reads TGTGCCAGCAGTCGACTCAGGGGAGAGGTTGTAACTGAAGCTTTCTTT.

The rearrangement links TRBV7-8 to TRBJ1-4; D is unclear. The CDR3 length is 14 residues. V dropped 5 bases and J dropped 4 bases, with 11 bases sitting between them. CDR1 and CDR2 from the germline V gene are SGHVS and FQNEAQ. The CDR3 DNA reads TGTGCCAGCAGCGTAGACCGTCGTAATGAAAAACTGTTTTTT. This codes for CASSVDRRNEKLFF. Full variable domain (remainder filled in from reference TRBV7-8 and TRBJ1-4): GAGVSQSPRYKVAKRGQDVALRCDPISGHVSLFWYQQALGQGPEFLTYFQNEAQLDKSGLPSDRFFAERPEGSVSTLKIQRTQQEDSAVYLCASSVDRRNEKLFFGSGTQLSVL.

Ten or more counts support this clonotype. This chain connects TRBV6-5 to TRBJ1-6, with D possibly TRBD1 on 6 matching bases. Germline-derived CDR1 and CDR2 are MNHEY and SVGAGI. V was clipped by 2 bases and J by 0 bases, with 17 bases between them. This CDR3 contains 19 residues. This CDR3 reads CASSYGGSQTSSYNSPLHF. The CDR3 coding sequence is TGTGCCAGCAGTTACGGGGGCAGTCAGACGAGCTCCTATAATTCACCCCTCCACTTT.

CDR3 region: CASSITSGGFDEQYF. In DNA, the CDR3 is TGTGCCAGCAGCATTACTAGCGGGGGGTTCGACGAGCAGTACTTC. The chain joins TRBV11-2 to TRBJ2-7, with TRBD2 matching 12 bases. With 5 bases clipped from V and 5 bases from J, the junction kept 7 bases outside the gene matches. This CDR3 comprises 15 residues. Per the germline V gene, CDR1 is SGHAT and CDR2 is FQNNGV.

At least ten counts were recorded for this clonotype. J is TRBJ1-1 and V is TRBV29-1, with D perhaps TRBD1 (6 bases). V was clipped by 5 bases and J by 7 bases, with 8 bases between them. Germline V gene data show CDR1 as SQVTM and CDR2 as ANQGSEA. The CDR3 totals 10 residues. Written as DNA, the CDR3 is TGCAGCGTTTGGACAGTTGAAGCTTTCTTT. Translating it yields CSVWTVEAFF.

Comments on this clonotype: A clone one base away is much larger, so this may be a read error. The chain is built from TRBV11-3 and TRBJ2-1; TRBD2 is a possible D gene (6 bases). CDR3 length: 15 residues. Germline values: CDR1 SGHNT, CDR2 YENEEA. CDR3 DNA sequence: TGTGCCAGCAGCCCACGGGACTTCTACTACAATAAGCAGTTCTTC. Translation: CASSPRDFYYNKQFF.

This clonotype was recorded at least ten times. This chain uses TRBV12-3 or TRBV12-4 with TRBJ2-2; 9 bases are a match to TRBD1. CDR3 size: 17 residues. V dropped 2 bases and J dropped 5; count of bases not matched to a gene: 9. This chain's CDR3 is CASSLYSGTGSTGELFF. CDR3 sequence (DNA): TGTGCCAGCAGTTTATACTCCGGGACAGGGAGTACCGGGGAGCTGTTTTTT.

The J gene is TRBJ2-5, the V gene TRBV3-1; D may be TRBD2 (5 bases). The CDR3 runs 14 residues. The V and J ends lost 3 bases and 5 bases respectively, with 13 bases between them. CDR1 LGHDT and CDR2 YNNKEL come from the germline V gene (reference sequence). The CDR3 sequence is CASSHNRGEETQYF. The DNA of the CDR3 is TGTGCCAGCAGCCATAACCGGGGAGAGGAGACCCAGTACTTC.

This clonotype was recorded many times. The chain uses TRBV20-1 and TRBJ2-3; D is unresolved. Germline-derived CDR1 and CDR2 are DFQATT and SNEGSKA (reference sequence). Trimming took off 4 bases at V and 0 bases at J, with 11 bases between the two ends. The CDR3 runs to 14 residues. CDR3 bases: TGCAGTGCTACCACCCTTTCTAGCACAGATACGCAGTATTTT. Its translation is CSATTLSSTDTQYF.

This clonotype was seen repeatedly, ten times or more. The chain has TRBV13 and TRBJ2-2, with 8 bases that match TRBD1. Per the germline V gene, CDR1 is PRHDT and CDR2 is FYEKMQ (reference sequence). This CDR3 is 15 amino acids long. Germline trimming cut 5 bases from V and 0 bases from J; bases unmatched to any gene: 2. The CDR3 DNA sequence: TGTGCCAGCAGCCGGGACAGGTCGAACACCGGGGAGCTGTTTTTT. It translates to CASSRDRSNTGELFF.

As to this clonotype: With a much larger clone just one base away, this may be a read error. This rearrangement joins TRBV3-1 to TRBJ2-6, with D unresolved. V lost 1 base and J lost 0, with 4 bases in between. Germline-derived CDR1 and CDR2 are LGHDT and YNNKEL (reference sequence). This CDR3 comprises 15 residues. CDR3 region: CASSQGISGANVLTF. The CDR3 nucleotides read TGTGCCAGCAGCCAAGGGATCTCTGGGGCCAACGTCCTGACTTTC.

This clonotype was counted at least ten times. The CDR3 coding sequence is TGTGCCAGCAGCTTAGGGAGGGCCCGATTCGAGCAGTTCTTC. It yields the protein CASSLGRARFEQFF. The V gene is TRBV7-2, the J gene TRBJ2-1, with D perhaps TRBD2 (6 bases). Trimming took off 1 base at V and 10 bases at J, with 14 bases between the two ends. The CDR3 has 14 residues. CDR1 is SGHTA and CDR2 is FQGNSA in the germline V gene.

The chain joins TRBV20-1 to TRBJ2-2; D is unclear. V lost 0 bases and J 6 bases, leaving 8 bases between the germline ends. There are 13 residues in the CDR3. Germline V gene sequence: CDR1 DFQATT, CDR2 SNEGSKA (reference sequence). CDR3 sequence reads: CSARDGLAGELFF. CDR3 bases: TGCAGTGCTAGAGATGGGCTAGCCGGGGAGCTGTTTTTT.

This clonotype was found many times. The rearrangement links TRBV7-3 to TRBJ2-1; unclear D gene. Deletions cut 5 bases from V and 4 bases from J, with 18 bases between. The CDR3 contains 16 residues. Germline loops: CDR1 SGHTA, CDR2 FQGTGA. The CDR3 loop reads CASSRIPGPPYNEQFF. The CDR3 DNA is TGTGCCAGCAGCCGGATACCCGGGCCCCCTTACAATGAGCAGTTCTTC.

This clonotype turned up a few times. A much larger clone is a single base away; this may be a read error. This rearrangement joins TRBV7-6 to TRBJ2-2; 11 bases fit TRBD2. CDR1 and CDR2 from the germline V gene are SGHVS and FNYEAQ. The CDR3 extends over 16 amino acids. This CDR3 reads CASSLGLADGAGGLFF. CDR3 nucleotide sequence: TGTGCCAGCAGCCTGGGACTAGCGGATGGTGCCGGGGGGCTGTTTTTT.

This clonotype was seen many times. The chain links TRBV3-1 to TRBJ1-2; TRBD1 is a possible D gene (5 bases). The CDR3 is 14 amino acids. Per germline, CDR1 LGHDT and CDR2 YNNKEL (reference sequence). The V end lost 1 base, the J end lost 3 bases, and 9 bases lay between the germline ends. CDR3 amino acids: CASSQGGGDYGYTF. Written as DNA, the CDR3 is TGTGCCAGCAGCCAAGGGGGGGGAGACTATGGCTACACCTTC. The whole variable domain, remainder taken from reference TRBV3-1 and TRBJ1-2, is DTAVSQTPKYLVTQMGNDKSIKCEQNLGHDTMYWYKQDSKKFLKIMFSYNNKELIINETVPNRFSPKSPDKAHLNLHINSLELGDSAVYFCASSQGGGDYGYTFGSGTRLTVV.

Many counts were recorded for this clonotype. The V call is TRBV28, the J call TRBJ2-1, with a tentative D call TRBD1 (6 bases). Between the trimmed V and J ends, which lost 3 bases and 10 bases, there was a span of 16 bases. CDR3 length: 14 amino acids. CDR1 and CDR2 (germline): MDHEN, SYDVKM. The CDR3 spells CASSFSPPRGEQFF. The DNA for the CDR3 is TGTGCCAGCAGTTTCTCCCCTCCGAGGGGGGAGCAGTTCTTC.